These 11 T cell receptor beta chains were all obtained from the same sample, sequenced in a study of shared clonotypes between healthy human individuals. Assay used: immunoSEQ multiplex PCR; TCRdb lists only in-frame clones, some missing. The sample carries 2 million to 2.5 million clones, 85% to 95% recorded once. Sample: naive CD4+ T cells from PBMCs. The subset was: CD45RA+ positively selected. All receptors come from a man aged 18 to 29 in good health. Some clones in this sample may be carry-over from other donors' samples.

This clone was picked up one time. This chain links TRBV5-1 with TRBJ1-2, with a possible D match to TRBD1 (6 bases). There are 14 residues in the CDR3. With 2 bases removed from V and 8 bases from J, the gap between germline ends came to 16 bases. Germline V gene data show CDR1 as SGHRS and CDR2 as YFSETQ. The CDR3 bases are TGCGCCAGCAGCTTCATCGGGACCGACAGGGGCTACACCTTC. This encodes CASSFIGTDRGYTF. Drawing the rest from reference TRBV5-1 and TRBJ1-2, the complete variable domain is KAGVTQTPRYLIKTRGQQVTLSCSPISGHRSVSWYQQTPGQGLQFLFEYFSETQRNKGNFPGRFSGRQFSNSRSEMNVSTLELGDSALYLCASSFIGTDRGYTFGSGTRLTVV.

The chain carries TRBV11-2 and TRBJ2-7; D possibly corresponds to TRBD1 (6 bases). CDR1 and CDR2 (germline): SGHAT, FQNNGV. The germline V and J ends were trimmed by 1 base and 0 bases, with 13 bases remaining between them. CDR3 length: 16 residues. In nucleotides, the CDR3 is TGTGCCAGCAGCTTAGTGGGGGCTGGAGTCTCCTACGAGCAGTACTTC. Translation: CASSLVGAGVSYEQYF.

This sequence joins TRBV15 and TRBJ2-5; D ambiguous. V shed 0 bases and J shed 13 bases, with 12 bases lying between them. CDR3 length equals 12 residues. Germline lookup yields CDR1 LNHNV and CDR2 YYDKDF (reference sequence). This CDR3 is CATSRDLGSSYF. Written as DNA, the CDR3 is TGTGCCACCAGCAGAGATCTAGGCTCCTCGTACTTC.

CDR3 nucleotides: TGTGCCAGCAGTTCTGCTACCCTACACTTCTCTGGAAACACCATATATTTT. It translates to CASSSATLHFSGNTIYF. The chain combines TRBV28 with TRBJ1-3; D is uncertain. Germline CDR1 reads MDHEN; CDR2 reads SYDVKM. The CDR3 covers 17 residues. V shed 4 bases and J shed 0 bases, with 16 bases lying between them.

As regards this clone: This specimen includes other DNA sequences encoding the same CDR3. CDR3 residues: CASSLGLADYEQYF. Here the CDR3 DNA reads TGTGCCAGCAGCTTGGGACTAGCGGACTACGAGCAGTACTTC. V and J are TRBV5-5 and TRBJ2-7; 9 nucleotides line up with TRBD2. Germline V gene lookup returns CDR1 SGHKS and CDR2 YYEKEE (reference sequence). The CDR3 loop spans 14 amino acids. V lost 0 bases and J lost 3; bases outside the gene matches: 1.

The rearrangement joins TRBV28 to TRBJ2-1; 12 bases are a match to TRBD2. This CDR3 is built from 15 residues. Germline V gene data show CDR1 as MDHEN and CDR2 as SYDVKM. J lost 7 bases, V lost 5 bases, and 6 bases had no gene match. The CDR3 reads CASSAPGLAGNEQFF. CDR3 nucleotides: TGTGCCAGCAGTGCACCGGGACTAGCGGGTAATGAGCAGTTCTTC.

V usage is TRBV6-5 and J usage is TRBJ1-1; D ambiguous. V shed 6 bases and J shed 6 bases, with 14 bases lying between them. The CDR3 runs to 13 residues. CDR1 and CDR2 (germline): MNHEY, SVGAGI. In DNA form, the CDR3 reads TGTGCCAGCAGACAACTTTTAGGATCTGAAGCTTTCTTT. Translating it yields CASRQLLGSEAFF.

The gene calls are TRBV10-1 and TRBJ2-7, with TRBD2 matching 7 bases. Germline V gene lookup returns CDR1 WNHNN and CDR2 SYGVQD (reference sequence). With V trimmed by 6 bases and J by 0 bases, 5 bases remained unmatched. The CDR3 is 14 amino acids. CDR3 loop: CASSASGSSYEQYF. The CDR3 nucleotides are TGCGCCAGCAGCGCTAGCGGAAGCTCCTACGAGCAGTACTTC.

V and J are TRBV19 and TRBJ1-2; TRBD1 might be the D (6 bases). CDR1 and CDR2 (germline): LNHDA, SQIVND (reference sequence). The CDR3 contains 17 residues. V shed 3 bases and J shed 6 bases, with 23 bases lying between them. CDR3 DNA sequence: TGTGCCAGTAGTATGGTCGGTGCATTCGGGGGACAAGATGGCTACACCTTC. It translates to CASSMVGAFGGQDGYTF.

The genes are TRBV9 and TRBJ2-2; 7 bases align to TRBD1. The CDR3 has 15 amino acids. CDR1 is SGDLS and CDR2 is YYNGEE in the germline V gene. Losses at the gene ends were 7 bases for V and 1 base for J; bases not matched to a gene: 7. The CDR3 spells CASGQTGKNTGELFF. The CDR3 bases are TGTGCCAGCGGACAGACAGGGAAGAACACCGGGGAGCTGTTTTTT.

The chain links TRBV5-6 to TRBJ1-1; TRBD1 aligns across 9 bases. The CDR3 has 14 amino acids. With 4 bases clipped from V and 4 bases from J, the junction kept 5 bases outside the gene matches. Germline-derived CDR1 and CDR2 are SGHDT and YYEEEE. CDR3 residues: CASSQDRGFTEAFF. DNA of the CDR3: TGTGCCAGCAGCCAGGACAGGGGATTCACTGAAGCTTTCTTT.